The sequence of this T cell receptor beta chain was determined in a study of OX40 agonist ivuxolimab in advanced cancers. Overall study results and limits: At 0.1 to 3.0 mg/kg and by week 6, CD4+ and CD8+ T cells in the blood had expanded clonally. Normalized T-cell clonal expansion was also low in some nonresponders. Not determined was the antigen specificity of the expanded peripheral T cells.

On this clone itself: Its target is not known. The junction shows a germline mismatch at one end, possibly a read error.

Method: immunoSEQ multiplex PCR; TCRdb's copy keeps in-frame clones and lacks some. The top ten clones hold 4% of a sample with almost 70,000 clones, nearly 90% of them seen once. Anyone with autoimmune disease history or systemic immunosuppression was excluded. Germline V CDR1 and CDR2: SSHAT, FNYEAQ (reference sequence). This CDR3 has 15 amino acids. This sequence joins TRBV7-7 and TRBJ2-2; D perhaps matches TRBD2 (6 bases). The receptor was derived from an adult with an advanced solid tumor such as melanoma, head and neck, liver or kidney cancer. The sample here was CD4+ or CD8+ T cells sorted from blood, taken in a trial of the OX40 agonist ivuxolimab. The CDR3 DNA follows: TGTGCCAGCAGTTTAGGGGACTTTAACACCGGGGAGCTGTTTTTT. As protein: CASSLGDFNTGELFF.